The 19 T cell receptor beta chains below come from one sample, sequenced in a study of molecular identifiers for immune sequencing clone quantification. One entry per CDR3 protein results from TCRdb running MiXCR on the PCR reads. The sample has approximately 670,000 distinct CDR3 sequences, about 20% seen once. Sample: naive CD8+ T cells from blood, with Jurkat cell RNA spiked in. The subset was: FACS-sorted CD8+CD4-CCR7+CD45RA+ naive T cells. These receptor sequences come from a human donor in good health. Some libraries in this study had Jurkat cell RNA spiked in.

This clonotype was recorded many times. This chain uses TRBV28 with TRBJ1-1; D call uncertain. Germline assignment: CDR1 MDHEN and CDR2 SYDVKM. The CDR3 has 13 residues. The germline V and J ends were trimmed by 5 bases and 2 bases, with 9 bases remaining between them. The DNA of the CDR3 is TGTGCCAGCAGTGATCTAAGAAACACTGAAGCTTTCTTT. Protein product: CASSDLRNTEAFF. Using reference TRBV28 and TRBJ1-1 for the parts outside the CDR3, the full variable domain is DVKVTQSSRYLVKRTGEKVFLECVQDMDHENMFWYRQDPGLGLRLIYFSYDVKMKEKGDIPEGYSVSREKKERFSLILESASTNQTSMYLCASSDLRNTEAFFGQGTRLTVV.

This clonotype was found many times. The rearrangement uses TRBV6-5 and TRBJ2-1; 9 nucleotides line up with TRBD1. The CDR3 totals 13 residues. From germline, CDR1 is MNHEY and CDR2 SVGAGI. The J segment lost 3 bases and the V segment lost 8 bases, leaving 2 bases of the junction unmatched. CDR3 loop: CASGQGNYNEQFF. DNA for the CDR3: TGTGCCAGCGGACAGGGGAACTACAATGAGCAGTTCTTC.

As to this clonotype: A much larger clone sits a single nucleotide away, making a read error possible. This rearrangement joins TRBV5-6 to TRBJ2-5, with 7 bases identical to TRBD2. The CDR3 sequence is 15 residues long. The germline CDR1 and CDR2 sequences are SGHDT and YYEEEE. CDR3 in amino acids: CASSGVTGLQETQCF. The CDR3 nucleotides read TGTGCCAGCAGCGGCGTGACGGGACTACAAGAGACCCAGTGCTTC.

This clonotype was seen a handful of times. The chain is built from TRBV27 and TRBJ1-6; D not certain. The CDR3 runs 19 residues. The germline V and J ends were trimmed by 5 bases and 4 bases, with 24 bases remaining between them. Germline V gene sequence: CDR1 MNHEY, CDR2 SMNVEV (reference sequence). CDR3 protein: CASSPRVGSRETYNSPLHF. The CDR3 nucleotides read TGTGCCAGCAGTCCTCGTGTCGGCAGCCGGGAGACATATAATTCACCCCTCCACTTT.

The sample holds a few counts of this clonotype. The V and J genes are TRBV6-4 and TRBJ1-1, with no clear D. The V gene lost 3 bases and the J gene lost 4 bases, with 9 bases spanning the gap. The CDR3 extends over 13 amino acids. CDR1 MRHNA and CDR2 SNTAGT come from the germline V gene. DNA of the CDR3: TGTGCCAGCAGTGAGAATAGAATCACTGAAGCTTTCTTT. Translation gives CASSENRITEAFF.

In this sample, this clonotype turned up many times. The CDR3 sequence: CASSPEGARTNTEAFF. The CDR3 coding sequence is TGCGCCAGCAGCCCGGAGGGGGCGAGAACGAACACTGAAGCTTTCTTT. The V and J genes are TRBV5-1 and TRBJ1-1; 7 bases are a match to TRBD1. Trimming took 4 bases from V and 1 from J; bases not matched to a gene: 10. CDR1 is SGHRS, CDR2 YFSETQ, per germline. The CDR3 has 16 residues.

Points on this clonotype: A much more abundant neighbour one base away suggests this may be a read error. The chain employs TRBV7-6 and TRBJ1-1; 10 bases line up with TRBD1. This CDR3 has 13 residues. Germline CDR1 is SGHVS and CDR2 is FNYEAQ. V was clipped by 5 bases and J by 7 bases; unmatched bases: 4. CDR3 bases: TGTGCCAGCAGCGGTGGGACAGGGGTTGAAGCTTTCTTT. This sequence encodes CASSGGTGVEAFF.

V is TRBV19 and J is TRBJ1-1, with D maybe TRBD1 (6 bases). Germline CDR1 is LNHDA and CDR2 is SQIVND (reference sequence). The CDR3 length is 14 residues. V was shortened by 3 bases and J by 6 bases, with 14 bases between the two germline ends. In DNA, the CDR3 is TGTGCCAGTAGTATCGGGATACAGGGACCTGAAGCTTTCTTT. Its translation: CASSIGIQGPEAFF.

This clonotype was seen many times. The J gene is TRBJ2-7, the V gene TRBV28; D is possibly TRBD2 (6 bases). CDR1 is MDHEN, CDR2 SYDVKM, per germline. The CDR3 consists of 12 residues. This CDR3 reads CPPQPRGWVRYF. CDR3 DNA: TGTCCCCCACAGCCCCGGGGGTGGGTCAGATACTTC. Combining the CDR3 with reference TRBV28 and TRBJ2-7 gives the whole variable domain DVKVTQSSRYLVKRTGEKVFLECVQDMDHENMFWYRQDPGLGLRLIYFSYDVKMKEKGDIPEGYSVSREKKERFSLILESASTNQTSMYLCPPQPRGWVRYFGPGTRLTVT.

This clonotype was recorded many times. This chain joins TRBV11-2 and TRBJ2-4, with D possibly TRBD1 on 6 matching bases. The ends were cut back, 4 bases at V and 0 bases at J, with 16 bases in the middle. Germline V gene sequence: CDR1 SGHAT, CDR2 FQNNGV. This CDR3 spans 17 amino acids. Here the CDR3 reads CASSSVTGHLAKNIQYF. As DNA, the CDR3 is TGTGCCAGCAGCTCCGTTACGGGACACCTAGCCAAAAACATTCAGTACTTC. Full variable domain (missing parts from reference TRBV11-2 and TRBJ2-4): EAGVAQSPRYKIIEKRQSVAFWCNPISGHATLYWYQQILGQGPKLLIQFQNNGVVDDSQLPKDRFSAERLKGVDSTLKIQPAKLEDSAVYLCASSSVTGHLAKNIQYFGAGTRLSVL.

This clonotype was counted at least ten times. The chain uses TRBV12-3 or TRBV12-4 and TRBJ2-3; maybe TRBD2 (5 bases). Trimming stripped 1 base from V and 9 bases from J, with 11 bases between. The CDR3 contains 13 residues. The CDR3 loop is CASSLEPRGTQYF. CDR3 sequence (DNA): TGTGCCAGCAGTTTAGAACCCCGGGGAACGCAGTATTTT.

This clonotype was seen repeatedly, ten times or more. In DNA, the CDR3 is TGTGCCAGCAACGGAGCTAACTATGGCTACACCTTC. It codes for CASNGANYGYTF. The V call is TRBV13, the J call TRBJ1-2; the D is unclear. The V gene's germline CDR1 is PRHDT and CDR2 FYEKMQ (reference sequence). This CDR3 has 12 amino acids. V shed 7 bases and J shed 0 bases, with 6 bases lying between them.

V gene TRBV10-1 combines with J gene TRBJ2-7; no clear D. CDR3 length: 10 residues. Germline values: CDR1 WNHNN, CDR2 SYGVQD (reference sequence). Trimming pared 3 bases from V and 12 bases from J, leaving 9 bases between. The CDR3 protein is CASSERTRYF. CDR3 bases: TGCGCCAGCAGTGAAAGGACCCGGTACTTC.

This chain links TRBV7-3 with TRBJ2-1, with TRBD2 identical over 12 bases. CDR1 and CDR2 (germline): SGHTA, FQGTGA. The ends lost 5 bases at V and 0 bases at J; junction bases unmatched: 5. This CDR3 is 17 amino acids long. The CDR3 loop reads CASSQTSGRSSYNEQFF. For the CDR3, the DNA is TGTGCCAGCAGCCAAACTAGCGGGAGGAGCTCCTACAATGAGCAGTTCTTC.

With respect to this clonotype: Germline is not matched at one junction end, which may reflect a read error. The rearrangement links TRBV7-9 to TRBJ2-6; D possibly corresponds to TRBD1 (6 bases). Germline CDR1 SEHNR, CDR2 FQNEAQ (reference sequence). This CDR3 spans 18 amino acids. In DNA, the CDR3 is TGTGCCGGCAGCAACCCTGACAGGTCCTTTTCTGGGGCCAACGTCCTGACTTTC. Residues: CAGSNPDRSFSGANVLTF. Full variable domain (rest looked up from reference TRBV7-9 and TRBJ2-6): DTGVSQNPRHKITKRGQNVTFRCDPISEHNRLYWYRQTLGQGPEFLTYFQNEAQLEKSRLLSDRFSAERPKGSFSTLEIQRTEQGDSAMYLCAGSNPDRSFSGANVLTFGAGSRLTVL.

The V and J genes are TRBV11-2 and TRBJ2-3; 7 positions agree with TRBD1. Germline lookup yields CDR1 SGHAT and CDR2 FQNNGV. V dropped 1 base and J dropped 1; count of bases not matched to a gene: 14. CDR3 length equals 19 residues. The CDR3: CASSLAPQGQVLGTDTQYF. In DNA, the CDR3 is TGTGCCAGCAGCTTAGCCCCACAGGGGCAAGTCTTAGGCACAGATACGCAGTATTTT.

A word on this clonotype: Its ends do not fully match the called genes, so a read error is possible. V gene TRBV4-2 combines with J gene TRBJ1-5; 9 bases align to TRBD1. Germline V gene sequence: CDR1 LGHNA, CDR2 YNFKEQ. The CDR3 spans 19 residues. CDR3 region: CASSQDGTGTLHSDQPQHF. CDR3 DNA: TGTGCCAGCAGCCAAGACGGGACAGGGACTCTCCATAGCGATCAGCCCCAGCATTTT.

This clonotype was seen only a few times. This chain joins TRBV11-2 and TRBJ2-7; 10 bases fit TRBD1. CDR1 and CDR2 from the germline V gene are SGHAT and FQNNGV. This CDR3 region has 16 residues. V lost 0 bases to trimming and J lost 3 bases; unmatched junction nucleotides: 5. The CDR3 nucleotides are TGTGCCAGCAGCTTAGATACCGGGACAGGGGACTACGAGCAGTACTTC. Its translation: CASSLDTGTGDYEQYF.

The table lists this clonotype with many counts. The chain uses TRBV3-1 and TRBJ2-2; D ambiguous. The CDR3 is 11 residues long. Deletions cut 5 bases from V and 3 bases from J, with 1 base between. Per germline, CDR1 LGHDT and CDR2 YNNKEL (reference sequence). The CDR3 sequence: CASSYTGELFF. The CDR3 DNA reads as TGTGCCAGCAGCTACACCGGGGAGCTGTTTTTT.